This TCR beta chain was observed in a study of T-cell reconstitution after alpha-beta-depleted transplantation in children. Study-wide points: From newly produced T cells came most of the T-cell counts and diversity one year after transplant. Several hundred rapidly expanded clones from non-depleted graft cells reportedly supplied alpha-beta T cells about two months post-transplant.

This clonotype was found many times. Its antigen is as yet unknown. The TCRbeta library incorporated unique molecular identifiers. TCRdb redid the calling of the PCR reads with MiXCR, one entry per CDR3 protein. The profile covers hundreds of thousands of distinct CDR3 sequences, with under 9.5% appearing a single time and almost 6.5% taken by the ten largest. Germline trimming cut 7 bases from V and 0 bases from J; bases unmatched to any gene: 4. CDR3 length equals 13 residues. Germline lookup yields CDR1 SQVTM and CDR2 ANQGSEA. The V call is TRBV29-1, the J call TRBJ2-7; TRBD1 matches at 9 bases. The TCR sequence derives from a male patient under 18 who had a stem cell transplant for acute lymphoblastic leukemia, so the T cells may come from the graft donor. The sample in question was PBMCs, mostly from graft donor cells, obtained 180 days after TCRalphabeta/CD19-depleted stem cell transplant. The CDR3, as DNA: TGCAGCGCGGGACAGGGCTTCTCCTACGAGCAGTACTTC. Protein sequence: CSAGQGFSYEQYF.